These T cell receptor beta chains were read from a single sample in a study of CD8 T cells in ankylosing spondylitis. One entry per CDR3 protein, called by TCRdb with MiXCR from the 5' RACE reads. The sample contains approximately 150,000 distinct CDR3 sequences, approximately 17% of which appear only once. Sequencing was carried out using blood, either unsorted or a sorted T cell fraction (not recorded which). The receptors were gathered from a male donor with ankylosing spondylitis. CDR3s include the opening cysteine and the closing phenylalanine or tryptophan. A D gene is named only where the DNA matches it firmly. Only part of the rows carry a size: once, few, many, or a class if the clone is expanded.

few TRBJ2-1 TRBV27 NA TGTGCCAGCAGTTTATCCCCAGCGGTCTACAATGAGCAGTTCTTC CASSLSPAVYNEQFF
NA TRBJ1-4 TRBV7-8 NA TGTGCCAGCAGCCGCTCCTTGGTAGGGGCAACTAATGAAAAACTGTTTTTT CASSRSLVGATNEKLFF
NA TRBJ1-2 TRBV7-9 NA TGTGCCAGCAGCACAGGGCCCTATGGCTACACCTTC CASSTGPYGYTF
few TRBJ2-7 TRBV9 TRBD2 TGTGCCAGCAGCCCCCGGGACAGGGGGACTAGCGGGGTATCCTACGAGCAGTACTTC CASSPRDRGTSGVSYEQYF
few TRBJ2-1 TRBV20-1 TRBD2 TGCAGTGCTAGAGGGGGGGCACTAGCGGGACTTAGCTCCTACAATGAGCAGTTCTTC CSARGGALAGLSSYNEQFF
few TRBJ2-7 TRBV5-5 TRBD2 TGTGCCAGCACCCAGACTAGCGGGAGTTACGAGCAGTACTTC CASTQTSGSYEQYF
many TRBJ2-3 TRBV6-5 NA TGTGCCAGCAGTCACTTTGTGGGCCGCACAGATACGCAGTATTTT CASSHFVGRTDTQYF
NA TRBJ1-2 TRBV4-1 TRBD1 TGCGCCAGCAGCCCTTGGGACAGGGGGGTCTATGGCTACACCTTC CASSPWDRGVYGYTF
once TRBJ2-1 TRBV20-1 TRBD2 TGCAGTGCTAGAGATACGGGACTAGCGGGAAATGAGCAGTTCTTC CSARDTGLAGNEQFF
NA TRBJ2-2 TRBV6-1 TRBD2 TGTGCCAGCAGCAAACTAGCGGGGGCGAACACCGGGGAGCTGTTTTTT CASSKLAGANTGELFF
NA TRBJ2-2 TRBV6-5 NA TGTGCCAGCAGTTACTCGTCGGCTAGCTCGGTCGGGGAGCTGTTTTTT CASSYSSASSVGELFF
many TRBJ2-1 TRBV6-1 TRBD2 TGTGCCAGCAGTGGCGGGGGCTCCTACAATGAGCAGTTCTTC CASSGGGSYNEQFF
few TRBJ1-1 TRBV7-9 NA TGTGCCAGCAGCTTAGCCGGGGTCGGGTTGAACACTGAAGCTTTCTTT CASSLAGVGLNTEAFF
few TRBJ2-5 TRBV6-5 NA TGTGCCAGCAGTTACTCGATCGGGTACCAAGAGACCCAGTACTTC CASSYSIGYQETQYF
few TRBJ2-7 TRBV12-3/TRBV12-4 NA TGTGCCAGCAGTTTCGGACAAACCTACGAGCAGTACTTC CASSFGQTYEQYF
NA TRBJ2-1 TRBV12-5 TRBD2 TGTGCTAGTGGTTTGGTCTTAATGACTAGCGGGAGGGCCGATGAGCAGTTCTTC CASGLVLMTSGRADEQFF
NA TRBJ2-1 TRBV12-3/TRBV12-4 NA TGTGCCAGCAGCAAAGAGGGGGGAGGGCTGAATGAGCAGTTCTTC CASSKEGGGLNEQFF
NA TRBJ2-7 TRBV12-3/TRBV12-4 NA TGTGCCAGCAGTTTTGAGCGGGCCTACGAGCAGTACTTC CASSFERAYEQYF
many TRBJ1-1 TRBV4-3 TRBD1 TGCGCCAGCAGCCAAGACCGGGGGACAGGGCTGAACACTGAAGCTTTCTTT CASSQDRGTGLNTEAFF
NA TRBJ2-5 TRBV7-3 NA TGTGCCAGCAGCTTAATTCTAGGAGAGACCCAGTACTTC CASSLILGETQYF
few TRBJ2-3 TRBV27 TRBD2 TGTGCCAGCAGTTTATCGCCGACTAGCGGGACAGATACGCAGTATTTT CASSLSPTSGTDTQYF
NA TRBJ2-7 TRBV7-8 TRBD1 TGTGCCAGCAGCAACGGACAGGCCTACGAGCAGTACTTC CASSNGQAYEQYF
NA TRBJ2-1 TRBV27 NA TGTGCCAGCAGTTTACTCCAGGGCGCCTACAATGAGCAGTTCTTC CASSLLQGAYNEQFF
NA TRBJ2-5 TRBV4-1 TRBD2 TGCGCCAGCAGCCAAGATCGTAGCGGGGAAGAGACCCAGTACTTC CASSQDRSGEETQYF
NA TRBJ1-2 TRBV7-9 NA TGTGCCAGCAGCTTAGGTCTCGACAGTAACTATGGCTACACCTTC CASSLGLDSNYGYTF
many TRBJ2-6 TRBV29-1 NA TGCAGCGTTGACCCGGGGGCTGGGGCCAACGTCCTGACTTTC CSVDPGAGANVLTF
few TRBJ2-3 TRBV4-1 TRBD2 TGCGCCAGCAGCCAAGCAGCGGGAGGGAGCACAGATACGCAGTATTTT CASSQAAGGSTDTQYF
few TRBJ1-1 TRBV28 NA TGTGCCAGCACCAACCGGGCAGACAAAGCTTTCTTT CASTNRADKAFF
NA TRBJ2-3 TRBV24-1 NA TGTGCCACCAGTGACCGCAACACAGATACGCAGTATTTT CATSDRNTDTQYF
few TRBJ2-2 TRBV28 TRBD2 TGTGCCAGCAGTCCAGTACCCCGCTTAGCGGGAGGGCCCGGCGGGGAGCTGTTTTTT CASSPVPRLAGGPGGELFF
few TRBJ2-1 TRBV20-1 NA TGCAGTGCTAGAGATCTGACTATTTATGAGCAGTTCTTC CSARDLTIYEQFF
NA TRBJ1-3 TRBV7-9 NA TGTGCCAGCAGCCCCAGGGAGGGGACTGGAAACACCATATATTTT CASSPREGTGNTIYF
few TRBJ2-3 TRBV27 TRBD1 TGTGCCAGCAGTTCCGGGACAGCAGATACGCAGTATTTT CASSSGTADTQYF
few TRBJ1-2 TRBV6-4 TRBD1 TGTGCCAGCAGTGACTCGGACAGGTCCTATGGCTACACCTTC CASSDSDRSYGYTF
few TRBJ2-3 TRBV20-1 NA TGCAGTGCTAGGAGGGTTGGGTTTGATACGCAGTATTTT CSARRVGFDTQYF
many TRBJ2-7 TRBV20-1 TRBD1 TGCAGTGCTACCCACACCAACAGGGGGAATTTCCCTGAGCAGTACTTC CSATHTNRGNFPEQYF
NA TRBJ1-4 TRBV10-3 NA TGTGCCATCAGCATGGCCGCTGCAACTAATGAAAAACTGTTTTTT CAISMAAATNEKLFF
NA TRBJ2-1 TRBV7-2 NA TGTGCCAGCAGCCTCCCCGGGAGCAATGAGCAGTTCTTC CASSLPGSNEQFF
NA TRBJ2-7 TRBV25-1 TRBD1 TGTGCCAGCAGTGGAGGACAGGGGAAGCCCTACGAGCAGTACTTC CASSGGQGKPYEQYF
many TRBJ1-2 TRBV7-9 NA TGTGTCTTGGGGCGCTACACCTTC CVLGRYTF
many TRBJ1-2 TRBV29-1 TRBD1 TGCAGCGTGGCAGGGGGCGATTGGGGCTACACCTTC CSVAGGDWGYTF
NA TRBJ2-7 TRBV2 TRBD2 TGTGCCAGCCGGGGGACTAGCGGGTTGCACGAGCAGTACTTC CASRGTSGLHEQYF
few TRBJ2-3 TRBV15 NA TGTGCCACCAGAGGAGATACGCAGTATTTT CATRGDTQYF
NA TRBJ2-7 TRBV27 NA TGTGCCAGCAATGCCGGCTACGAGCGGTACTTC CASNAGYERYF
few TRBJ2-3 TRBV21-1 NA TGTGCCAGCAGCAAAGGAATCCCGGGGGATACGCAGTATTTT CASSKGIPGDTQYF
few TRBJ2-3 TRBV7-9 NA TGTGCCAGCAGCTTCCCGCCGGTCATGTTAGATACGCAGTATTTT CASSFPPVMLDTQYF
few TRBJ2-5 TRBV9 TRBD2 TGTGCCAGCAGCGGTAGCGGGAGAAGAGAGACCCAGTACTTC CASSGSGRRETQYF
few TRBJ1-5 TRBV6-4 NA TGTGCCAGCAGTGCCCCCGGCAGGTGGGGCAATCAGCCCCAGCATTTT CASSAPGRWGNQPQHF
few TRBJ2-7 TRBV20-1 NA TGCAGTGCTAGAGAGGGAGGCTACGAGCAGTACTTC CSAREGGYEQYF
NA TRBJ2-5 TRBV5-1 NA TGCGCCAGCAGCCTGGACACGGGGCGGGGAGAGACCCAGTACTTC CASSLDTGRGETQYF
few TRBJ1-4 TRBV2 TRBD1 TGTGCCAGCAGCTGGGACAGAAAAAAACTGTTTTTT CASSWDRKKLFF
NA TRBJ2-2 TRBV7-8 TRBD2 TGTGCCAGCAGCTTAAAACTAGCGGGAGACACCGGGGAGCTGTTTTTT CASSLKLAGDTGELFF
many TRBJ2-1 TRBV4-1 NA TGCGCCAGCAGCCAAGATGGGAAAATATCAAAGGAGCAGTTCTTC CASSQDGKISKEQFF
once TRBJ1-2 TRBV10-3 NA TGTGCCATCAGTTTGGAACGTGGAAATAACTATGGCTACACCTTC CAISLERGNNYGYTF
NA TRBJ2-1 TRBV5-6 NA TGTGCCAGCAGCTTATTAGCGGAGTCCTACAATGAGCAGTTCTTC CASSLLAESYNEQFF
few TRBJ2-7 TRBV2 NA TGTGCCAGCACCACATACCCCGCAGCCGGCGACGAGCAGTACTTC CASTTYPAAGDEQYF
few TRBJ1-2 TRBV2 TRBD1 TGTGCCAGCAAGGACAGGGCCAATGGCTACACCTTC CASKDRANGYTF
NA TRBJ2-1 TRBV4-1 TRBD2 TGCGCCAGCAGCCCCACAACTAGCGGGAGGGCCTGGGAGCAGTTCTTC CASSPTTSGRAWEQFF
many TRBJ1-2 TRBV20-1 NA TGCAGTGCTAGGGCTGCGTGGGGCAGAGCCTATGGCTACACCTTC CSARAAWGRAYGYTF
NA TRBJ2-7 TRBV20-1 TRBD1 TGCAGTGCTAGTGCGGGACAGGGGTCCCACGAGCAGTACTTC CSASAGQGSHEQYF